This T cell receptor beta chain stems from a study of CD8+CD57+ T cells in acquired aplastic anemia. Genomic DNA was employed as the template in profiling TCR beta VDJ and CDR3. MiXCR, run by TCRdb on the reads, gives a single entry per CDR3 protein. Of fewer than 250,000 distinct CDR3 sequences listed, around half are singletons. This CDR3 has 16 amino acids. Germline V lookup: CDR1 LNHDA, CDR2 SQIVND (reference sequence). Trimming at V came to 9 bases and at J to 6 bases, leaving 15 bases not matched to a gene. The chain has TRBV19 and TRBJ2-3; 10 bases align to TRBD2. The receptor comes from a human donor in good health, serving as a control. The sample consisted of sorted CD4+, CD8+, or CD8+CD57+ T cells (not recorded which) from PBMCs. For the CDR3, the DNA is TGTGCCAGCCGTTGGCTAGCGGGGGTTGGCGGTGATACGCAGTATTTT. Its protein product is CASRWLAGVGGDTQYF.